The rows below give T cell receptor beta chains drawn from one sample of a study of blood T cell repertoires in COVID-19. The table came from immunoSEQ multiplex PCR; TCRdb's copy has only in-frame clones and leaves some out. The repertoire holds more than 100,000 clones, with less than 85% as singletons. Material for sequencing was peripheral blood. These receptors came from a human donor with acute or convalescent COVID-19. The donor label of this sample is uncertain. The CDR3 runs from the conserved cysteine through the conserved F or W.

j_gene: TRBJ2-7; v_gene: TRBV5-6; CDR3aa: CASSLGTGGRAYEQYF
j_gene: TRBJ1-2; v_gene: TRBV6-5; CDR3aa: CASTTGATGYGYTF
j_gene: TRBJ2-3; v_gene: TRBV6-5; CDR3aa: CASSTRGSDTQYF
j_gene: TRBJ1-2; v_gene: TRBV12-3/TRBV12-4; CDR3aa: CASKDQGNYGYTF
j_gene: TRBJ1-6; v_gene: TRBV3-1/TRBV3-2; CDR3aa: CASSYGQGSSPLHF
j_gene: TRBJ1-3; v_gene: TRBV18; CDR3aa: CASSRAQGGNSGNTIYF
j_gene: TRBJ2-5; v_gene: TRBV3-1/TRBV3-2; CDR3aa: CASSQRGGGGQETQYF
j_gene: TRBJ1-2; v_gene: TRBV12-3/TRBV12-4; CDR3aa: CASSPTPDYGYTF
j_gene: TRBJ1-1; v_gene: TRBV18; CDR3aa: CASSPGGWDTEAFF
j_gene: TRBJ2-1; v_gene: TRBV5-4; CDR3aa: CASSTNNRVGYNEQFF
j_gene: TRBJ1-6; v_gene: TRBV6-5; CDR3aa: CASSHRGEESPLHF
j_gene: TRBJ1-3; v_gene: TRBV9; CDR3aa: CASSVGLSGNTIYF
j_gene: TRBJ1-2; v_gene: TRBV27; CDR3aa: CASSYITGYGYTF
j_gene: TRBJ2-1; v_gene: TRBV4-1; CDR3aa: CASSQDSGTSNEQFF
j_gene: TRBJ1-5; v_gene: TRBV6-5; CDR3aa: CASSYSGGNQPQHF
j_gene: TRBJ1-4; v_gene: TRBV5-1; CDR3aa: CASSFNAGVEKLFF
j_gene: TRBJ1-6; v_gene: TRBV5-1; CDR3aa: CASSDRGSPLHF
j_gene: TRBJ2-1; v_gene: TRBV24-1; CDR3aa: CATSEGTGWGKFF
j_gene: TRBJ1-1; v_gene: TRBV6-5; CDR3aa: CASSYSSAPGRGAFF
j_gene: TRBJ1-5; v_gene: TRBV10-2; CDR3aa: CASNFGGPNQPQHF
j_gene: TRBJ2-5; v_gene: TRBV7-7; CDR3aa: CLRNQETQYF
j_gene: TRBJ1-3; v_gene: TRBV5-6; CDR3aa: CASESGWSSGNTIYF
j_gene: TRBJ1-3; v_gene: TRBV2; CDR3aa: CASRRDRVDGNTIYF
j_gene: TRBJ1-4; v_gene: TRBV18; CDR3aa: CASSSGQGNEKLFF
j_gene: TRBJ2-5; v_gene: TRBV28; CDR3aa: CASKLAGPETQYF
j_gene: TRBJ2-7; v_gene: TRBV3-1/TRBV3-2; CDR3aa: CASSRGTVGRSSYEQYF
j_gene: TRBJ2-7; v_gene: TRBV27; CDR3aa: CASSLRGVYEQYF
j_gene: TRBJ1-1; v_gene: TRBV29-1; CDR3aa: CSVGQGGAFF
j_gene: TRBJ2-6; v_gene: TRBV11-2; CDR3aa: CASSLGTGVPYSGANVLTF
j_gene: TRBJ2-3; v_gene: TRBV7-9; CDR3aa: CASSSYGTKLTDTQYF
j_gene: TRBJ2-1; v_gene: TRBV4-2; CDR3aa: CASSQAVSLNEQFF
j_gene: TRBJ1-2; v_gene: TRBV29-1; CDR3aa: CSVRTGPYGYTF
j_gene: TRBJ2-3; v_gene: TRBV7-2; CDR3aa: CASSFSFGTDTQYF
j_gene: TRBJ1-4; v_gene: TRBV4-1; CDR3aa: CASSQPRDRDGEKLFF
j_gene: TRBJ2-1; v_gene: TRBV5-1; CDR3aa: CASSLVGDHNEQFF
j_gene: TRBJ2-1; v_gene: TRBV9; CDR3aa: CASSAGQGAINEQFF
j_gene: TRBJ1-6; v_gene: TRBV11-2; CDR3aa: CASSLGQLMGSPLHF
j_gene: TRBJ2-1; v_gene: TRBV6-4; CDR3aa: CASSEGQGGPNEQFF
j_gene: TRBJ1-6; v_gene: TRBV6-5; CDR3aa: CASRTTGTANSPLHF
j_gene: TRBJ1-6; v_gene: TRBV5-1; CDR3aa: CASSKGGAGNSPLHF
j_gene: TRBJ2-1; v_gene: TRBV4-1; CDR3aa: CASSQEGTRNEQFF
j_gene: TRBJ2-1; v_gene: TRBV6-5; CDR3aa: CASFSKSGGGEFF
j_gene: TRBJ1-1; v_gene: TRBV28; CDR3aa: CASSSNRGSRNTEAFF
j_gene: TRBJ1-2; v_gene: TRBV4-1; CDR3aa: CASSQDSRRDFNYGYTF
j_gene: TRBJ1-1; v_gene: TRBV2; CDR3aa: CASSGRETNTEAFF
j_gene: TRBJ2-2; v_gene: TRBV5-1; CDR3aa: CASSSAHRSNTGELFF
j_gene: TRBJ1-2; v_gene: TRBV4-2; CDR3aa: CASSFGQGDDGYTF
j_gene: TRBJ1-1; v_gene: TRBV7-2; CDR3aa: CASSLVLIGGGRNTEAFF
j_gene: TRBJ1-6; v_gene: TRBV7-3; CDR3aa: CASSLGQGKSSPLHF
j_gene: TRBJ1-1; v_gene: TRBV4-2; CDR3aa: CASSQVTQANTEAFF
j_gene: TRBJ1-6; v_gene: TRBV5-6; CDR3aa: CASSSRDRNSPLHF
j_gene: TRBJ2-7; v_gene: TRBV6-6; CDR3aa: CASSTWLGQGYEQYF
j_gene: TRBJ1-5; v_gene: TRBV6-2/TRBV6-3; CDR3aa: CASSYPGTGASNQPQHF
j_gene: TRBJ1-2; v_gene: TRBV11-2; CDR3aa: CASSLVAGVHTF
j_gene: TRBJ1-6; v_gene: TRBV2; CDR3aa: CASHRTANSPLHF
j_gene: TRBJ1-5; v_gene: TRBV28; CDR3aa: CASSPLGRGGQPQHF
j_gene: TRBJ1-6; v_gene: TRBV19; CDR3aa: CASSISGNSPLHF